This is a list of T cell receptor beta chains from one sample in a study of blood T cell repertoires in COVID-19. The table came from immunoSEQ multiplex PCR; TCRdb's copy has only in-frame clones and leaves some out. The data hold a few hundred thousand clones, with more than 85% observed a single time. The specimen was PBMCs or T cells enriched from blood (not recorded which). Receptors originate from a woman aged 40 to 50 who had been exposed to COVID-19. Both conserved end residues are part of each CDR3. D genes are given only for firm matches. Clone size is not always given. Where it is, it says once, few, many or a class for expanded clones.

clone_size j_call d_call v_call cdr3_aa cdr3_nt
NA TRBJ2-3 NA TRBV2 CASSDRADSVTDTQYF TGTGCCAGCAGTGACCGCGCGGACAGCGTCACAGATACGCAGTATTTT
NA TRBJ2-2 TRBD1 TRBV7-3 CASSTSTGGRGGELFF TGTGCCAGCAGCACCTCGACAGGGGGCCGTGGCGGGGAGCTGTTTTTT
NA TRBJ1-6 NA TRBV7-2 CASSFFQGNSPLHF TGTGCCAGCAGCTTCTTCCAGGGGAATTCACCCCTCCACTTT
many TRBJ2-7 NA TRBV4-1 CASSQYEEQYF TGCGCCAGCAGCCAATACGAGGAGCAGTACTTC
NA TRBJ1-6 TRBD1 TRBV18 CASSPGQGTPLHF TGTGCCAGCTCACCGGGACAGGGGACACCCCTCCACTTT
NA TRBJ1-6 NA TRBV3-1/TRBV3-2 CASSDRLNSPLHF TGTGCCAGCTCTGACAGACTTAATTCACCCCTCCACTTT
NA TRBJ2-7 NA TRBV25-1 CASSEWGRAEGGYYEQYF TGTGCCAGCAGTGAATGGGGAAGGGCCGAGGGGGGGTACTACGAGCAGTACTTC
NA TRBJ2-5 TRBD2 TRBV7-9 CASSKPSGQETQYF TGTGCCAGCAGCAAGCCTAGCGGCCAAGAGACCCAGTACTTC
NA TRBJ2-2 TRBD2 TRBV19 CASSIEAGITGELFF TGTGCCAGTAGTATAGAAGCGGGAATCACCGGGGAGCTGTTTTTT
NA TRBJ1-3 NA TRBV7-9 CASSLARRADTIYF TGTGCCAGCAGCTTAGCACGCAGGGCGGACACCATATATTTT
NA TRBJ2-1 TRBD1 TRBV27 CASSIQQGVAYNEQFF TGTGCCAGCAGTATTCAACAGGGGGTAGCTTACAATGAGCAGTTCTTC
NA TRBJ1-5 NA TRBV25-1 CASSEGGLRSNQPQHF TGTGCCAGCAGTGAAGGAGGACTCCGGAGCAATCAGCCCCAGCATTTT
NA TRBJ1-5 TRBD1 TRBV19 CASSRDRGRNQPQHF TGTGCCAGTAGCCGGGACAGGGGTCGAAATCAGCCCCAGCATTTT
NA TRBJ2-7 TRBD1 TRBV6-5 CASSYSAGGYEQYF TGTGCCAGCAGTTATTCGGCAGGGGGCTACGAGCAGTACTTC
NA TRBJ2-7 NA TRBV29-1 CSVEPGLKGQQYF TGCAGCGTCGAACCGGGACTCAAGGGACAGCAGTACTTC
few TRBJ1-3 TRBD1 TRBV15 CATSRGPSGGNTIYF TGTGCCACCAGCAGAGGCCCTTCAGGGGGGAACACCATATATTTT
NA TRBJ2-1 TRBD2 TRBV24-1 CATSDGLAGSWNEQFF TGTGCCACCAGTGACGGACTAGCGGGATCGTGGAATGAGCAGTTCTTC
NA TRBJ2-1 TRBD1 TRBV7-2 CASTEDRGRNEQFF TGTGCCAGCACCGAGGACAGGGGGAGAAATGAGCAGTTCTTC
NA TRBJ1-2 TRBD1 TRBV9 CASSASDRALDGYTF TGTGCCAGCAGCGCCAGCGACAGGGCCCTGGATGGCTACACCTTC
once TRBJ1-3 NA TRBV30 CAWGTAGHTIYF TGTGCCTGGGGGACGGCGGGGCACACCATATATTTT
NA TRBJ1-6 NA TRBV3-1/TRBV3-2 CASSQEGRGANSPLHF TGTGCCAGCAGCCAAGAGGGCCGCGGGGCCAATTCACCCCTCCACTTT
few TRBJ2-1 TRBD2 TRBV6-6 CASSFERGTGVEQFF TGTGCCAGCAGTTTCGAGCGGGGTACAGGTGTTGAGCAGTTCTTC
few TRBJ1-5 NA TRBV5-8 CASSLGDNSNQPQHF TGTGCCAGCAGCCTGGGGGACAATAGCAATCAGCCCCAGCATTTT
NA TRBJ1-6 TRBD1 TRBV7-2 CASSLGTGTGKGHSPLHF TGTGCCAGCAGCTTAGGTACCGGGACAGGGAAAGGTCATTCACCCCTCCACTTT
NA TRBJ2-7 NA TRBV21-1 CASSKAVLTGMSSYEQYF TGTGCCAGCAGCAAAGCCGTACTTACAGGGATGAGCTCCTACGAGCAGTACTTC
NA TRBJ1-2 NA TRBV10-3 CAISDQIVNYGYTF TGTGCCATCAGTGACCAAATAGTTAACTATGGCTACACCTTC
NA TRBJ1-2 NA TRBV11-2 CASSSQENTNYGYTF TGTGCCAGCAGCTCACAGGAGAACACTAACTATGGCTACACCTTC
few TRBJ2-6 NA TRBV6-2/TRBV6-3 CASSGQVSGANVLTF TGTGCCAGCAGCGGCCAGGTCTCTGGGGCCAACGTCCTGACTTTC
few TRBJ1-2 NA TRBV7-2 CASSLVPTGNYGYTF TGTGCCAGCAGCTTAGTGCCCACAGGGAACTATGGCTACACCTTC
NA TRBJ1-4 NA TRBV19 CASMNSGNEKLFF TGTGCCAGTATGAACAGCGGGAATGAAAAACTGTTTTTT
NA TRBJ2-2 NA TRBV19 CASSGHANTGELFF TGTGCCAGTAGCGGACACGCGAACACCGGGGAGCTGTTTTTT
NA TRBJ1-5 NA TRBV27 CASSPEVGGGYQQPQHF TGTGCCAGCAGTCCGGAGGTTGGGGGGGGGTATCAACAGCCCCAGCATTTT
NA TRBJ2-1 TRBD1 TRBV2 CASRADRGLHNEQFF TGTGCCAGCAGGGCTGACAGGGGGCTGCACAATGAGCAGTTCTTC
NA TRBJ1-1 NA TRBV21-1 CASLQGGTEAFF TGTGCCAGCCTCCAGGGAGGGACTGAAGCTTTCTTT
NA TRBJ2-2 NA TRBV30 CAWNLGLTGELFF TGTGCCTGGAATCTGGGGCTCACCGGGGAGCTGTTTTTT
once TRBJ2-3 TRBD2 TRBV24-1 CATQVKAGLSDTQYF TGTGCCACCCAGGTCAAAGCGGGACTCTCAGATACGCAGTATTTT
NA TRBJ1-2 TRBD1 TRBV6-6 CASYRQGPYGYTF TGTGCCAGTTATAGACAGGGCCCCTATGGCTACACCTTC
NA TRBJ2-7 TRBD1 TRBV5-3 CARSLAQTGDAYEQYF TGTGCCAGAAGCTTGGCCCAGACAGGGGACGCTTACGAGCAGTACTTC
many TRBJ1-2 TRBD1 TRBV5-1 CASSSAGTGDGYTF TGCGCCAGCAGTTCGGCCGGGACAGGGGATGGCTACACCTTC
NA TRBJ1-1 NA TRBV18 CASSSITEAFF TGTGCCAGCTCATCTATCACTGAAGCTTTCTTT
NA TRBJ1-5 TRBD1 TRBV12-3/TRBV12-4 CASSLQGVQPQHF TGTGCCAGCAGCCTCCAGGGGGTCCAGCCCCAGCATTTT
NA TRBJ1-2 NA TRBV19 CASTTNRDNYGYTF TGTGCCAGTACCACAAACAGGGATAACTATGGCTACACCTTC
NA TRBJ2-3 NA TRBV7-3 CASSRRDTDTQYF TGTGCCAGCAGCAGACGGGACACAGATACGCAGTATTTT
NA TRBJ1-2 TRBD1 TRBV30 CAWDRDRGKIVYGYTF TGTGCCTGGGACCGGGACAGGGGGAAAATTGTCTATGGCTACACCTTC
NA TRBJ2-5 NA TRBV11-2 CASSQTRGETQYF TGTGCCAGCAGCCAAACGCGGGGAGAGACCCAGTACTTC
NA TRBJ1-2 TRBD1 TRBV19 CASTGQLLRFGYTF TGTGCCAGCACGGGACAGCTTTTAAGATTTGGCTACACCTTC
NA TRBJ1-1 NA TRBV19 CASRPGQNTEAFF TGTGCCAGTAGGCCCGGACAGAACACTGAAGCTTTCTTT
NA TRBJ2-1 TRBD2 TRBV9 CASSQLLAGEQFF TGTGCCAGCAGCCAATTACTAGCGGGAGAGCAGTTCTTC
NA TRBJ1-5 TRBD1 TRBV2 CASSVRQGVNQPQHF TGTGCCAGCAGTGTTCGACAGGGAGTCAATCAGCCCCAGCATTTT
once TRBJ2-7 TRBD1 TRBV9 CASSVAGQGTEQYF TGTGCCAGCAGCGTAGCCGGACAGGGGACCGAGCAGTACTTC
NA TRBJ1-1 NA TRBV18 CASSPQVKLSGSVTEAFF TGTGCCAGCTCACCACAGGTCAAGCTTTCCGGGAGTGTCACTGAAGCTTTCTTT
NA TRBJ2-1 TRBD2 TRBV2 CASSERGTSPYNEQFF TGTGCCAGCAGTGAAAGGGGGACTAGTCCCTACAATGAGCAGTTCTTC
NA TRBJ2-7 NA TRBV11-3 CASSLGEAYEQYF TGTGCCAGCAGCTTAGGAGAGGCCTACGAGCAGTACTTC
NA TRBJ1-6 NA TRBV30 CAWSPSRNSPLHF TGTGCCTGGAGCCCGAGCAGGAATTCACCCCTCCACTTT